This is a list of T cell receptor beta chains from one sample in a study of cytomegalovirus exposure and HLA in healthy donors. Clones were sequenced by immunoSEQ multiplex PCR, and TCRdb holds only the in-frame ones, with some missing. This sample has 150,000 to 200,000 clones; around 83% occur once, and the top ten carry around an eighth. The specimen sequenced was PBMCs. These receptors originate from a woman aged 25-40 years in good health and CMV-seropositive. Each CDR3 is given with its conserved first and last residue. D genes are given only for firm matches. Expanded clones get a size class; other rows say once, few or many, or leave the size out.

j_call: TRBJ2-7
d_call: TRBD2
clone_size: -
v_call: TRBV6-6
cdr3_nt: TGTGCCAGCAGGCAAACCAGCGGGACCACCTACGAGCAGTACTTC
cdr3_aa: CASRQTSGTTYEQYF

j_call: TRBJ2-1
d_call: TRBD2
clone_size: -
v_call: TRBV7-2
cdr3_nt: TGTGCCAGCAGCTTGGGCGGGAGTAAAAATGAGCAGTTCTTC
cdr3_aa: CASSLGGSKNEQFF

j_call: TRBJ1-5
d_call: TRBD1
clone_size: -
v_call: TRBV5-1
cdr3_nt: TGCGCCAGCAGCACCGGACAGGGCGATCAGCCCCAGCATTTT
cdr3_aa: CASSTGQGDQPQHF

j_call: TRBJ2-1
d_call: -
clone_size: once
v_call: TRBV7-7
cdr3_nt: TGTGCTAGCTCCCGTCAGAGCGTTACCCCCTACTACTACAATGAGCAGTTCTTC
cdr3_aa: CASSRQSVTPYYYNEQFF

j_call: TRBJ2-2
d_call: -
clone_size: few
v_call: TRBV11-2
cdr3_nt: TGTGCCAGCAGGCGGACAGATTACACCGGGGAGCTGTTTTTT
cdr3_aa: CASRRTDYTGELFF

j_call: TRBJ1-2
d_call: TRBD1
clone_size: -
v_call: TRBV28
cdr3_nt: TGTGCCAGTTCAGGGGGCTATGGCTACACCTTC
cdr3_aa: CASSGGYGYTF

j_call: TRBJ1-4
d_call: -
clone_size: once
v_call: TRBV30
cdr3_nt: TGTGCCTGGACCACTTCCGATCCTCGGGAAAAACTGTTTTTT
cdr3_aa: CAWTTSDPREKLFF

j_call: TRBJ2-1
d_call: TRBD1
clone_size: -
v_call: TRBV5-1
cdr3_nt: TGCGCCAGCAGCGCGAGACAGGGCAGTCCTGAGCAGTTCTTC
cdr3_aa: CASSARQGSPEQFF

j_call: TRBJ2-7
d_call: TRBD1
clone_size: -
v_call: TRBV5-5
cdr3_nt: TGTGCCAGCAGCTTGGAACAGGGGTGGGGCGAGCAGTACTTC
cdr3_aa: CASSLEQGWGEQYF

j_call: TRBJ1-4
d_call: TRBD1
clone_size: -
v_call: TRBV9
cdr3_nt: TGTGCCAGCAGCGCGGGACAGGTCGAGGAAAAACTGTTTTTT
cdr3_aa: CASSAGQVEEKLFF

j_call: TRBJ2-1
d_call: TRBD1
clone_size: once
v_call: TRBV28
cdr3_nt: TGTGCCAGCAGTATCCCAGGGGGAGACGAGCAGTTCTTC
cdr3_aa: CASSIPGGDEQFF

j_call: TRBJ1-5
d_call: TRBD1
clone_size: -
v_call: TRBV7-3
cdr3_nt: TGTGCCAGCAGCCTGGACAGGGATCAGCCCCAGCATTTT
cdr3_aa: CASSLDRDQPQHF

j_call: TRBJ2-1
d_call: TRBD2
clone_size: -
v_call: TRBV6-1
cdr3_nt: TGTGCCAGCAGTTTACGACTAGCGGCCTTCAATGAGCAGTTCTTC
cdr3_aa: CASSLRLAAFNEQFF

j_call: TRBJ1-1
d_call: -
clone_size: -
v_call: TRBV4-1
cdr3_nt: TGCGCCAGCAGCCCGTACAGGGATCGCACTGAAGCTTTCTTT
cdr3_aa: CASSPYRDRTEAFF

j_call: TRBJ2-7
d_call: -
clone_size: -
v_call: TRBV6-5
cdr3_nt: TGTGCCAGCAGCCCCGACGAGGACTACGAGCAGTACTTC
cdr3_aa: CASSPDEDYEQYF

j_call: TRBJ1-3
d_call: TRBD1
clone_size: once
v_call: TRBV7-9
cdr3_nt: TGTGCCAGCAGCTTAGACGGGACAGGCATATATTTT
cdr3_aa: CASSLDGTGIYF

j_call: TRBJ2-7
d_call: TRBD1
clone_size: -
v_call: TRBV5-4
cdr3_nt: TGTGCCAGCAGCTCGACAGGGGCTAACGAGCAGTACTTC
cdr3_aa: CASSSTGANEQYF

j_call: TRBJ2-7
d_call: -
clone_size: -
v_call: TRBV27
cdr3_nt: TGTGCCAGCAGTTTACTTCTGAAGCCGGACGAGCAGTACTTC
cdr3_aa: CASSLLLKPDEQYF

j_call: TRBJ1-5
d_call: -
clone_size: -
v_call: TRBV5-1
cdr3_nt: TGCGCCAGCAGCTTGAGCCCACAGCCCCAGCATTTT
cdr3_aa: CASSLSPQPQHF

j_call: TRBJ2-1
d_call: -
clone_size: -
v_call: TRBV11-3
cdr3_nt: TGTGCCAGCAGCTTACAGGACACCTACAATGAGCAGTTCTTC
cdr3_aa: CASSLQDTYNEQFF

j_call: TRBJ2-1
d_call: TRBD2
clone_size: -
v_call: TRBV29-1
cdr3_nt: TGCAGCGTTGATGGGCGGGAGGCTCGGATGGGTGAGCAGTTCTTC
cdr3_aa: CSVDGREARMGEQFF

j_call: TRBJ1-4
d_call: TRBD1
clone_size: -
v_call: TRBV6-1
cdr3_nt: TGTGCCAGCAGTACGGACAGGACTAATGAAAAACTGTTTTTT
cdr3_aa: CASSTDRTNEKLFF

j_call: TRBJ1-2
d_call: -
clone_size: -
v_call: TRBV28
cdr3_nt: TGTGCCACCCAAGAAATAGTAGCTAACTATGGCTACACCTTC
cdr3_aa: CATQEIVANYGYTF

j_call: TRBJ1-4
d_call: -
clone_size: many
v_call: TRBV6-1
cdr3_nt: TGTGCCAGCAGTGAATTGGGCATCTATGAAAAACTGTTTTTT
cdr3_aa: CASSELGIYEKLFF

j_call: TRBJ2-7
d_call: -
clone_size: once
v_call: TRBV29-1
cdr3_nt: TGCAGCGTTGAAGATCGGGTGGAGCAGTACTTC
cdr3_aa: CSVEDRVEQYF

j_call: TRBJ1-5
d_call: -
clone_size: -
v_call: TRBV29-1
cdr3_nt: TGCAGCGTTGGGGCAGGGATGAGTCAGCCCCAGCATTTT
cdr3_aa: CSVGAGMSQPQHF